These 21 T cell receptor beta chains were sequenced from one sample in a study of shared clonotypes between healthy human individuals. Using immunoSEQ multiplex PCR, the repertoire was profiled, and TCRdb retains in-frame clones only, with some absent. This table holds 900,000 to 1,200,000 clones, 78% found once. Sequencing input: memory CD4+ T cells from PBMCs. The subset was: CD45RA-negative fraction. The receptors here all came from a young man in good health. Some clones in this sample may be carry-over from other donors' samples.

V gene TRBV7-9 combines with J gene TRBJ1-1; D remains unclear. CDR1 is SEHNR, CDR2 FQNEAQ, per germline (reference sequence). The CDR3 spans 13 residues. V was cut by 7 bases and J by 1 base, with 10 bases left in between. The CDR3 is CASTFNRNTEAFF. Here the CDR3 DNA reads TGTGCCAGCACTTTTAACCGGAACACTGAAGCTTTCTTT.

The chain uses TRBV27 and TRBJ2-2, with D perhaps TRBD1 (6 bases). The CDR3 spans 15 residues. Per the germline V gene, CDR1 is MNHEY and CDR2 is SMNVEV (reference sequence). V lost 6 bases to trimming and J lost 8 bases, with 19 bases between them. This CDR3 reads CASRLQGHPSGELFF. CDR3 coding DNA: TGTGCCAGCAGGCTACAGGGCCATCCATCAGGGGAGCTGTTTTTT.

As for this clone: Other DNA sequences within the sample encode an identical CDR3. J is TRBJ2-7 and V is TRBV28; no firm D call. V dropped 2 bases and J dropped 3 bases, with 5 bases sitting between them. Germline-derived CDR1 and CDR2 are MDHEN and SYDVKM. The CDR3 extends over 12 amino acids. The CDR3 nucleotides are TGTGCCAGCAGTTTAGCGAGCTACGAGCAGTACTTC. Translating gives CASSLASYEQYF.

This clone showed up many times. The V call is TRBV7-9, the J call TRBJ2-2, with 7 nucleotides matching TRBD1. The CDR3 contains 14 residues. Germline lookup yields CDR1 SEHNR and CDR2 FQNEAQ (reference sequence). J was trimmed by 9 bases and V by 4 bases; bases with no gene match: 8. The CDR3 region is CASSSIQGHRELFF. The CDR3 nucleotides are TGTGCCAGCAGCTCAATACAGGGGCACCGGGAGCTGTTTTTT.

This clone was seen many times. The chain recombines TRBV7-2 with TRBJ2-7, with a tentative D call TRBD1 (6 bases). Trimming left V 4 bases short and J 0 bases short, with 10 bases between. This CDR3 spans 14 amino acids. Germline CDR1 SGHTA, CDR2 FQGNSA. CDR3 sequence (DNA): TGTGCCAGCAGCTCAAACAGGGTCTCCTACGAGCAGTACTTC. Translated: CASSSNRVSYEQYF.

The V gene is TRBV5-1, the J gene TRBJ2-3; 7 bases fit TRBD2. Trimming took 0 bases from V and 4 from J; bases not matched to a gene: 8. The CDR3 is 16 amino acids. Germline-derived CDR1 and CDR2 are SGHRS and YFSETQ. The CDR3 is CASSLGRGSGPDTQYF. The DNA for the CDR3 is TGCGCCAGCAGCTTGGGACGCGGGAGTGGGCCAGATACGCAGTATTTT.

The chain uses TRBV6-1 and TRBJ2-7; D is ambiguous. There are 14 residues in the CDR3. Germline CDR1 is MNHNS and CDR2 is SASEGT. V was pared by 7 bases and J by 1 base, with 14 bases between. The CDR3 DNA follows: TGTGCCAGCAAGGCGGATCGGCTTTCCTACGAGCAGTACTTC. The encoded protein is CASKADRLSYEQYF.

This chain joins TRBV4-2 and TRBJ1-2, with TRBD1 matching 7 bases. The trim removed 0 bases at V and 7 bases at J, leaving 5 bases unmatched. The CDR3 sequence is 14 residues long. CDR1 is LGHNA, CDR2 YNFKEQ, per germline. CDR3 in DNA: TGTGCCAGCAGCCAAGATGGGAGACAGGGTGGCTACACCTTC. Amino acids: CASSQDGRQGGYTF.

The chain uses TRBV11-2 and TRBJ2-3; D possibly corresponds to TRBD2 (6 bases). The CDR3 has 14 amino acids. CDR1 is SGHAT, CDR2 FQNNGV, per germline. V lost 5 bases, J lost 4 bases, and 13 bases lay in between. The CDR3 loop is CASSGRDLADTQYF. CDR3 coding DNA: TGTGCCAGCAGCGGGCGGGACCTCGCAGATACGCAGTATTTT. Based on the CDR3 plus reference TRBV11-2 and TRBJ2-3, the full variable domain is EAGVAQSPRYKIIEKRQSVAFWCNPISGHATLYWYQQILGQGPKLLIQFQNNGVVDDSQLPKDRFSAERLKGVDSTLKIQPAKLEDSAVYLCASSGRDLADTQYFGPGTRLTVL.

The chain couples TRBV6-4 to TRBJ2-7; 12 bases line up with TRBD2. Germline V gene data show CDR1 as MRHNA and CDR2 as SNTAGT. This CDR3 is 16 amino acids long. The ends lost 6 bases at V and 6 bases at J; junction bases unmatched: 12. The CDR3 is CASRYPTSGRSGEQYF. CDR3 DNA sequence: TGTGCCAGCAGGTACCCGACTAGCGGGAGAAGCGGCGAGCAGTACTTC.

The chain combines TRBV7-8 with TRBJ1-1; D may be TRBD1 (6 bases). CDR1 and CDR2 (germline): SGHVS, FQNEAQ. The CDR3 length is 15 residues. The V gene lost 0 bases and the J gene lost 6 bases, with 14 bases spanning the gap. The CDR3 DNA is TGTGCCAGCAGCTTAGCAGGGGGGGGTTTTCCTGAAGCTTTCTTT. It is translated as CASSLAGGGFPEAFF.

The genes are TRBV6-8 and TRBJ2-4; D remains unclear. The CDR3 totals 15 residues. Trimming removed 8 bases at V and 6 bases at J, with 20 bases between. Germline-derived CDR1 and CDR2 are MNHGY and SAAAGT. CDR3: CASSVQGVQANIQYF. In DNA, the CDR3 is TGTGCCAGCTCGGTACAAGGAGTCCAAGCAAACATTCAGTACTTC.

Regarding this clone: A read error may be the cause here, since a much bigger clone is one base away. Other DNA sequences in this sample translate to the same CDR3. The V and J genes are TRBV5-1 and TRBJ2-5, with D hard to call. CDR3 length: 11 amino acids. The germline gives CDR1 SGHRS, CDR2 YFSETQ. Trimming removed 5 bases from V and 0 bases from J, with 2 bases in between. The CDR3, as DNA: TGCGCCAGCAGGGACCAAGAGACCCAGTACTTC. Encoded protein: CASRDQETQYF.

The chain has TRBV28 and TRBJ1-1, with no clear D. The CDR3 extends over 14 amino acids. Trimming stripped 5 bases from V and 11 bases from J, with 21 bases between. Germline CDR1 and CDR2: MDHEN and SYDVKM. The CDR3 spells CASSPSLAGRFAFF. DNA of the CDR3: TGTGCCAGCAGTCCCTCCCTCGCGGGGAGGTTCGCTTTCTTT.

This chain uses TRBV2 with TRBJ1-5, with D unclear. V was pared by 2 bases and J by 0 bases, with 8 bases between. CDR3 length: 15 residues. In germline, CDR1 is SNHLY, CDR2 FYNNEI. The CDR3 protein is CASSELSNSNQPQHF. CDR3 DNA: TGTGCCAGCAGTGAACTGAGTAATAGCAATCAGCCCCAGCATTTT. The full variable domain, its missing parts supplied by reference TRBV2 and TRBJ1-5, is EPEVTQTPSHQVTQMGQEVILRCVPISNHLYFYWYRQILGQKVEFLVSFYNNEISEKSEIFDDQFSVERPDGSNFTLKIRSTKLEDSAMYFCASSELSNSNQPQHFGDGTRLSIL.

The chain recombines TRBV5-1 with TRBJ2-7; 8 bases match TRBD1. The length of the CDR3 is 15 residues. J lost 6 bases, V lost 4 bases, and 12 bases had no gene match. The germline V gene has CDR1 SGHRS and CDR2 YFSETQ. CDR3 sequence: CASSLRTGQSSEQYF. The CDR3 DNA reads as TGCGCCAGCAGCCTCCGGACAGGGCAGTCGTCCGAGCAGTACTTC. Using reference TRBV5-1 and TRBJ2-7 for the parts outside the CDR3, the full variable domain is KAGVTQTPRYLIKTRGQQVTLSCSPISGHRSVSWYQQTPGQGLQFLFEYFSETQRNKGNFPGRFSGRQFSNSRSEMNVSTLELGDSALYLCASSLRTGQSSEQYFGPGTRLTVT.

About this clone: This sample includes further DNA sequences coding for the same CDR3. The rearrangement links TRBV18 to TRBJ1-2, with no clear D. V lost 1 base and J 4 bases, leaving 7 bases between the germline ends. The CDR3 runs 13 residues. Germline loops: CDR1 KGHSH, CDR2 LQKENI. As DNA, the CDR3 is TGTGCCAGCTCACCACGCGACGGCTATGGCTACACCTTC. It encodes CASSPRDGYGYTF.

The V call is TRBV6-5, the J call TRBJ2-3; tentative D call: TRBD2 (6 bases). Germline values: CDR1 MNHEY, CDR2 SVGAGI. This CDR3 has 14 amino acids. V dropped 6 bases and J dropped 4 bases, with 14 bases sitting between them. The DNA for the CDR3 is TGTGCCAGCAGAGCCGGGGGTGGCGCAGATACGCAGTATTTT. Translated, it gives CASRAGGGADTQYF.

V usage is TRBV15 and J usage is TRBJ2-3, with TRBD2 matching over 7 bases. The CDR3 is 16 amino acids. V gave up 5 bases and J gave up 3 bases; unmatched junction bases: 11. Germline CDR1 is LNHNV and CDR2 is YYDKDF (reference sequence). This CDR3 is CATSGRDYDETDTQYF. The DNA of the CDR3 is TGTGCCACCAGCGGCCGGGACTACGACGAAACAGATACGCAGTATTTT. Full variable domain (rest looked up from reference TRBV15 and TRBJ2-3): DAMVIQNPRYQVTQFGKPVTLSCSQTLNHNVMYWYQQKSSQAPKLLFHYYDKDFNNEADTPDNFQSRRPNTSFCFLDIRSPGLGDTAMYLCATSGRDYDETDTQYFGPGTRLTVL.

The CDR3 DNA reads as TGTGCCAGCAGCTTAGCGCCCTTAGCGCCCACAGATACGCAGTATTTT. Translation gives CASSLAPLAPTDTQYF. V and J are TRBV11-2 and TRBJ2-3, with a possible D match to TRBD2 (5 bases). Deletions cut 1 base from V and 2 bases from J, with 13 bases between. This CDR3 has 16 residues. Germline loops: CDR1 SGHAT, CDR2 FQNNGV.

This sequence joins TRBV10-2 and TRBJ2-5; 7 bases fit TRBD2. The CDR3 covers 17 residues. Germline V gives CDR1 WSHSY, CDR2 SAAADI. Unmatched junction bases numbered 10, after V lost 1 base and J lost 2 bases. CDR3 in amino acids: CASSELRVREGQETQYF. The CDR3 nucleotides are TGCGCCAGCAGTGAGTTACGGGTTAGGGAGGGTCAAGAGACCCAGTACTTC.